This T cell receptor beta chain derives from a study of control samples from healthy donors and cancer patients. Generated by immunoSEQ multiplex PCR, the TCRdb table keeps only in-frame clones and is missing some. Here the sample spans about 250,000 clones, over 70% being singletons. CDR3 length equals 15 residues. Germline CDR1 SEHNR, CDR2 FQNEAQ (reference sequence). After removal of 5 bases from V and 0 bases from J, the junction contained 4 bases not matched to a gene. The sequenced sample consisted of PBMCs. The gene calls are TRBV7-9 and TRBJ1-1; 9 bases match TRBD1. This sequence originates from a woman aged 55-75 years with lung cancer. The CDR3 sequence is CASSPRTGVNTEAFF. In nucleotides, the CDR3 is TGTGCCAGCAGCCCCCGGACAGGGGTGAACACTGAAGCTTTCTTT.